This T cell receptor beta chain was recorded in a study of long-term antiretroviral therapy in people with HIV. The CDR3 runs 16 residues. V shed 3 bases and J 5 bases; nucleotides not matched to a gene: 11. CDR1 is SGHDT, CDR2 YYEEEE, per germline. At survey level, the immunoSEQ assay was run in its v3.0 version. Generated by immunoSEQ multiplex PCR, the TCRdb table keeps only in-frame clones and is missing some. Of 20,000 to 25,000 clones listed, approximately 86% were seen once; the top ten hold about a sixth. The gene calls are TRBV5-6 and TRBJ2-5, with TRBD1 identical over 9 bases. This material consisted of unsorted PBMCs, taken 1.2 years after starting antiretroviral therapy. The clonotype originates from a man aged 45-65 years with HIV. CDR3: CASSSFTGQGGETQYF. CDR3 DNA: TGTGCCAGCAGCTCTTTTACGGGACAGGGCGGGGAGACCCAGTACTTC.